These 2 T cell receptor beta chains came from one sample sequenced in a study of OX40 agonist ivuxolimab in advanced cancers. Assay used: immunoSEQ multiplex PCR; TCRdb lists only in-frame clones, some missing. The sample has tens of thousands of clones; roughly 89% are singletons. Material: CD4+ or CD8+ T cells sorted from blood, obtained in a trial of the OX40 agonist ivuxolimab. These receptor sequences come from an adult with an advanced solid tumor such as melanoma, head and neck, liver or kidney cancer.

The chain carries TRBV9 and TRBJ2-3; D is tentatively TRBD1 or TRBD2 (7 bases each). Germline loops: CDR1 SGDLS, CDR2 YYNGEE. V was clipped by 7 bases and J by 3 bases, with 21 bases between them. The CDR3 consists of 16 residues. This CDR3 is CASSPGGGKGTDTQYF. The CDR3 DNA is TGTGCCAGCTCCCCAGGGGGGGGGAAAGGGACAGATACGCAGTATTTT.

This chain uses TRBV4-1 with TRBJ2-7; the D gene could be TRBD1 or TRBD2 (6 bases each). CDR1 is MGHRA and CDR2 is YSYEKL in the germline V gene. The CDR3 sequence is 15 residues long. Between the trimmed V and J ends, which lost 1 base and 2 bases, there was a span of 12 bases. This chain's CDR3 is CASSQAGGQPYEQYF. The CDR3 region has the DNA TGCGCCAGCAGCCAAGCCGGGGGCCAGCCCTACGAGCAGTACTTC.